What follows are 21 T cell receptor beta chains derived from one specimen sequenced in a study of shared clonotypes between healthy human individuals. Repertoires were generated with immunoSEQ multiplex PCR, while TCRdb's copy carries only in-frame clones and drops some. Here the sample spans roughly 500,000 clones, 79% being singletons. Sequencing was done on a sample of PBMCs. The receptors were sampled from a woman aged 40 to 50 in good health. Some clones in this sample may be carry-over from other donors' samples.

The count of this clone is one. This chain joins TRBV7-9 and TRBJ2-5; 7 positions agree with TRBD1. The V segment lost 4 bases and the J segment 1 base; nucleotides outside the gene matches: 6. Germline V lookup: CDR1 SEHNR, CDR2 FQNEAQ (reference sequence). The CDR3 consists of 15 residues. CDR3 DNA sequence: TGTGCCAGCAGCTCACGTAGGGGGCCCCAAGAGACCCAGTACTTC. Protein sequence: CASSSRRGPQETQYF.

CDR3 in amino acids: CASSFHPGTNTGELFF. Here the CDR3 DNA reads TGTGCCAGCAGCTTTCACCCAGGGACGAACACCGGGGAGCTGTTTTTT. The chain recombines TRBV4-2 with TRBJ2-2; D is perhaps TRBD1 (5 bases). The CDR3 is 16 residues long. Germline V CDR1 and CDR2: LGHNA, YNFKEQ. Trimming pared 5 bases from V and 0 bases from J, leaving 13 bases between.

The chain joins TRBV30 to TRBJ2-6; the D gene is possibly TRBD1 (6 bases). Trimming pared 2 bases from V and 0 bases from J, leaving 11 bases between. The CDR3 extends over 16 amino acids. Germline CDR1 and CDR2: GTSNPN and SVGIG (reference sequence). The CDR3 sequence is CAWSSTGFSGANVLTF. In nucleotides, the CDR3 is TGTGCCTGGAGTTCGACAGGCTTCTCTGGGGCCAACGTCCTGACTTTC. The full variable domain, rest sourced from reference TRBV30 and TRBJ2-6, is SQTIHQWPATLVQPVGSPLSLECTVEGTSNPNLYWYRQAAGRGLQLLFYSVGIGQISSEVPQNLSASRPQDRQFILSSKKLLLSDSGFYLCAWSSTGFSGANVLTFGAGSRLTVL.

This clone was counted a single time. CDR3 loop: CASSEGGQTQYF. In DNA, the CDR3 is TGTGCCAGCAGTGAAGGGGGGCAGACCCAGTACTTC. V usage is TRBV2 and J usage is TRBJ2-5; a weak D match, TRBD1 (6 bases). The germline V gene encodes CDR1 SNHLY and CDR2 FYNNEI. Trimming stripped 1 base from V and 6 bases from J, with 6 bases between. CDR3 length equals 12 residues.

This chain uses TRBV28 with TRBJ1-2; D possibly corresponds to TRBD1 (6 bases). Trimming took off 5 bases at V and 8 bases at J, with 18 bases between the two ends. CDR3 length equals 14 residues. Germline lookup yields CDR1 MDHEN and CDR2 SYDVKM. CDR3 sequence: CASSLTAGGGGYTF. In DNA, the CDR3 is TGTGCCAGCAGTCTAACCGCGGGGGGCGGGGGCTACACCTTC.

The rearrangement links TRBV10-2 to TRBJ2-1; TRBD2 matches 12 bases. The length of the CDR3 is 16 residues. Germline loops: CDR1 WSHSY, CDR2 SAAADI. J lost 3 bases, V lost 5 bases, and 5 bases had no gene match. The CDR3, as DNA: TGCGCCAGCAGTTCTAGCGGGAGGGGGGGCTACAATGAGCAGTTCTTC. It encodes CASSSSGRGGYNEQFF.

The genes are TRBV28 and TRBJ1-1; TRBD1 might be the D (5 bases). This CDR3 comprises 11 residues. Deletions cut 3 bases from V and 11 bases from J, with 10 bases between. Germline values: CDR1 MDHEN, CDR2 SYDVKM. The CDR3 nucleotides read TGTGCCAGCAGTTTGGGCAGGGCGGCTTTCTTT. Its translation is CASSLGRAAFF.

The V and J genes are TRBV6-6 and TRBJ1-5; 9 bases are shared with TRBD1. This CDR3 is 15 amino acids long. Losses at the gene ends were 3 bases for V and 4 bases for J; bases not matched to a gene: 4. Looked up from germline, CDR1 is MNHNY and CDR2 is SVGAGI (reference sequence). CDR3 in amino acids: CASSYEGQGNQPQHF. DNA of the CDR3: TGTGCCAGCAGTTATGAGGGACAGGGTAATCAGCCCCAGCATTTT.

V gene TRBV5-1 combines with J gene TRBJ2-2; D is uncertain. V was clipped by 0 bases and J by 8 bases, with 11 bases between them. This CDR3 contains 14 residues. The germline V gene has CDR1 SGHRS and CDR2 YFSETQ. CDR3 residues: CASSLVSPLGELFF. The CDR3 nucleotides are TGCGCCAGCAGCTTGGTGTCTCCCTTGGGGGAGCTGTTTTTT.

Concerning this clone: The same CDR3 arises from other DNA sequences in this sample as well. The V gene is TRBV10-2, the J gene TRBJ2-7; 13 bases are a match to TRBD2. The junction had 8 bases not matched to a gene; V was cut back by 7 bases and J by 2 bases. Germline V lookup: CDR1 WSHSY, CDR2 SAAADI. This CDR3 spans 16 amino acids. The CDR3 region has the DNA TGCGCCAGCACCCAGGGACTAGCGGGAAAAACCTACGAGCAGTACTTC. This codes for CASTQGLAGKTYEQYF.

Comment on this clone: At the DNA level, this CDR3 is encoded by other sequences in the same sample as well. The rearrangement links TRBV6-5 to TRBJ2-7, with 7 positions matching TRBD2. Germline CDR1 MNHEY, CDR2 SVGAGI. Losses at the gene ends were 0 bases for V and 3 bases for J; bases not matched to a gene: 2. This CDR3 has 14 residues. For the CDR3, the DNA is TGTGCCAGCAGTTACTCCGGGGGGAACTACGAGCAGTACTTC. Its protein product is CASSYSGGNYEQYF.

The rearrangement joins TRBV25-1 to TRBJ1-2, with D perhaps matching TRBD1 (5 bases). Germline-derived CDR1 and CDR2 are MGHDK and SYGVNS. V was trimmed by 4 bases and J by 8 bases, leaving 11 bases between them. There are 12 residues in the CDR3. The CDR3 DNA sequence: TGTGCCAGCAGTGGGGGCGCGCGGGGCTACACCTTC. The encoded protein is CASSGGARGYTF.

The chain couples TRBV11-3 to TRBJ2-6; D gene ambiguous. The germline CDR1 and CDR2 sequences are SGHNT and YENEEA. With 2 bases removed from V and 4 bases from J, the gap between germline ends came to 12 bases. This CDR3 spans 16 amino acids. CDR3 sequence: CASSLRSATGANVLTF. CDR3 nucleotides: TGTGCCAGCAGCTTACGAAGCGCTACAGGGGCCAACGTCCTGACTTTC.

The chain uses TRBV7-8 and TRBJ2-1; D might be TRBD1 or TRBD2, each matching 5 bases. The CDR3 is 17 amino acids. V lost 4 bases, J lost 0 bases, and 16 bases lay in between. The V gene's germline CDR1 is SGHVS and CDR2 FQNEAQ. Here the CDR3 DNA reads TGTGCCAGCAGCTCCCACCCGGGGCCTTACTCCTACAATGAGCAGTTCTTC. Encoded protein: CASSSHPGPYSYNEQFF. Full variable domain (remainder filled in from reference TRBV7-8 and TRBJ2-1): GAGVSQSPRYKVAKRGQDVALRCDPISGHVSLFWYQQALGQGPEFLTYFQNEAQLDKSGLPSDRFFAERPEGSVSTLKIQRTQQEDSAVYLCASSSHPGPYSYNEQFFGPGTRLTVL.

The rearrangement links TRBV5-1 to TRBJ2-2, with TRBD2 matching over 7 bases. The CDR3 spans 16 residues. Trimming took 1 base from V and 1 from J; bases not matched to a gene: 4. Germline-derived CDR1 and CDR2 are SGHRS and YFSETQ. DNA of the CDR3: TGCGCCAGCAGCTTGCTGGCGGGAGTGAACACCGGGGAGCTGTTTTTT. Translated: CASSLLAGVNTGELFF.

The genes are TRBV28 and TRBJ2-2; the match to TRBD1 covers 8 bases. The CDR3 runs 16 residues. CDR1 is MDHEN and CDR2 is SYDVKM in the germline V gene. Trimming cost V 4 bases and J 6 bases; bases outside gene matches: 10. DNA for the CDR3: TGTGCCAGCAGTTCCAACCGGGACAGGTACCCCGGGGAGCTGTTTTTT. Its protein is CASSSNRDRYPGELFF. The entire variable domain, with the rest obtained from reference TRBV28 and TRBJ2-2, is as follows: DVKVTQSSRYLVKRTGEKVFLECVQDMDHENMFWYRQDPGLGLRLIYFSYDVKMKEKGDIPEGYSVSREKKERFSLILESASTNQTSMYLCASSSNRDRYPGELFFGEGSRLTVL.

This chain uses TRBV6-1 with TRBJ2-7; D not resolved. This CDR3 has 12 amino acids. Trimming took 5 bases from V and 6 from J, leaving 11 bases between them. Looked up from germline, CDR1 is MNHNS and CDR2 is SASEGT. As DNA, the CDR3 is TGTGCCAGCAGTCCCGACTTGGGCGAGCAGTACTTC. It encodes CASSPDLGEQYF.

This clone was observed once. V gene TRBV14 combines with J gene TRBJ2-6; no firm D call. The CDR3 loop spans 16 amino acids. Germline V gives CDR1 SGHDN, CDR2 FVKESK. V dropped 1 base and J dropped 0 bases, with 7 bases sitting between them. The CDR3 DNA sequence: TGTGCCAGCAGCCAAGTAGGGTACTCTGGGGCCAACGTCCTGACTTTC. Translating it yields CASSQVGYSGANVLTF.

J is TRBJ2-1 and V is TRBV4-2, with a possible D match to TRBD1 (6 bases). V was cut by 0 bases and J by 9 bases, with 18 bases left in between. This CDR3 is built from 16 residues. Germline V gene data show CDR1 as LGHNA and CDR2 as YNFKEQ. The CDR3 sequence: CASSQEGALGRREQFF. The CDR3 nucleotides are TGTGCCAGCAGCCAAGAGGGGGCCCTAGGCCGGCGTGAGCAGTTCTTC.

The chain couples TRBV7-9 to TRBJ2-3, with 14 bases fitting TRBD2. The V gene's germline CDR1 is SEHNR and CDR2 FQNEAQ (reference sequence). The CDR3 consists of 19 residues. Trimming at V came to 0 bases and at J to 0 bases, leaving 5 bases not matched to a gene. The CDR3 DNA reads as TGTGCCAGCAGCTTAGCGCAGACTAGCGGGAGGGGCAGCACAGATACGCAGTATTTT. The encoded protein is CASSLAQTSGRGSTDTQYF.

The chain combines TRBV30 with TRBJ2-7, with TRBD2 matching 14 bases. CDR1 and CDR2 (germline): GTSNPN, SVGIG (reference sequence). Trimming took 2 bases from V and 7 from J; bases not matched to a gene: 4. This CDR3 is built from 14 residues. CDR3 nucleotides: TGTGCCTGGAGTTCGACTAGCGGGAGGGGGGAGCAGTACTTC. This encodes CAWSSTSGRGEQYF.